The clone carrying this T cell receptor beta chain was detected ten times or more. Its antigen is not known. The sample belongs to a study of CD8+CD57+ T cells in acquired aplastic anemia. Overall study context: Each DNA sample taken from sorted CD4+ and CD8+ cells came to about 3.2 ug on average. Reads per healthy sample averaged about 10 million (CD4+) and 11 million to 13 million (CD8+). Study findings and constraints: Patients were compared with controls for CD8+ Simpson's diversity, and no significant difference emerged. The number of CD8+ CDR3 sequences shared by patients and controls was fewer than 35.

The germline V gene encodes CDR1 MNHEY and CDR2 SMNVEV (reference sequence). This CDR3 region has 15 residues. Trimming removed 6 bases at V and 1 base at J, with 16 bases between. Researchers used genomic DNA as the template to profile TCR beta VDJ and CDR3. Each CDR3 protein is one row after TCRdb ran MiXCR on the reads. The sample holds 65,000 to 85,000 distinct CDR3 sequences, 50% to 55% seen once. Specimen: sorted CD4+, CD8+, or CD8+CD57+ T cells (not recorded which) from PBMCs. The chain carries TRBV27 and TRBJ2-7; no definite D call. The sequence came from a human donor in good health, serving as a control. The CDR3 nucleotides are TGTGCCAGCAGCCTACGGGCCGTGGGGTCCTACGAGCAGTACTTC. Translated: CASSLRAVGSYEQYF.